The sequence of this TCR beta chain was determined in a study of early T cells in non-severe SARS-CoV-2 infection. The sample holds many counts of this clonotype. V gave up 7 bases and J gave up 2 bases, with 15 bases separating them. Germline V gives CDR1 MNHNY, CDR2 SVGAGI (reference sequence). The CDR3 consists of 15 residues. One entry per CDR3 protein results from TCRdb running MiXCR on the 5' RACE reads. Here the sample spans 20,000 to 30,000 distinct CDR3 sequences, about 4% being singletons. V is TRBV6-6 and J is TRBJ1-5, with TRBD1 as a possible D gene (6 bases). Sequencing was carried out using whole blood. The sequence came from an adult who was a healthcare worker with PCR-confirmed SARS-CoV-2 infection or an uninfected control (not recorded which). The CDR3 coding sequence is TGTGCCAGCACCGCACAGGGCTCGGGCAATCAGCCCCAGCATTTT. This codes for CASTAQGSGNQPQHF.